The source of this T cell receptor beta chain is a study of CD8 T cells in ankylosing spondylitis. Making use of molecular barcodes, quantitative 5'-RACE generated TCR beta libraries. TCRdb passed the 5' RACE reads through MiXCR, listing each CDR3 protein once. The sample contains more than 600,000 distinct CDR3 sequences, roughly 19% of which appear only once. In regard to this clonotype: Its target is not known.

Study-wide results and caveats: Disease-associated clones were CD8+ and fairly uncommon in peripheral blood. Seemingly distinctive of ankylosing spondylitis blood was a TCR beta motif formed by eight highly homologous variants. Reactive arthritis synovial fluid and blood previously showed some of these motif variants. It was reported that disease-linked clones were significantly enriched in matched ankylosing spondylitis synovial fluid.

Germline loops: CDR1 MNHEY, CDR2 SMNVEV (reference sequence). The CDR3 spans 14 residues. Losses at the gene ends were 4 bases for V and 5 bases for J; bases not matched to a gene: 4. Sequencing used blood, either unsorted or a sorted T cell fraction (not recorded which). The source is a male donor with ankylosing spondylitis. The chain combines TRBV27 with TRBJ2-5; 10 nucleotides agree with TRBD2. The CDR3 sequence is CASSSPGLAETQYF. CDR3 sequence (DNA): TGTGCCAGCAGTTCGCCGGGACTAGCGGAGACCCAGTACTTC.